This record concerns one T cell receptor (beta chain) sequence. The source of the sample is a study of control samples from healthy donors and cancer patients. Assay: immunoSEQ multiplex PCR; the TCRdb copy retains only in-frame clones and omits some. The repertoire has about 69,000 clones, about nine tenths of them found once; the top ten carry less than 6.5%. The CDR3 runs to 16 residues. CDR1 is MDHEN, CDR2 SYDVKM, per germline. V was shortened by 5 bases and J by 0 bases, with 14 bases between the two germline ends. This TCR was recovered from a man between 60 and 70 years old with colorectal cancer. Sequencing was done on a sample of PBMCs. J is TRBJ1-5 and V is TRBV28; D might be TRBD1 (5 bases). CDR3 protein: CASSTARDYSNQPQHF. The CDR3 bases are TGTGCCAGCAGTACCGCCAGGGATTATAGCAATCAGCCCCAGCATTTT.